The present entry profiles one T cell receptor beta chain with its context. Antigen specificity is unknown. Vbeta (60) and Jbeta (13) primers were used in the PCR. TCRdb's table, derived via immunoSEQ multiplex PCR, lists solely in-frame clones and lacks some. The sample has 150,000 to 200,000 clones; roughly three quarters are singletons. The sample comes from a study of cytomegalovirus exposure and HLA in healthy donors. Study conclusions and caveats: Reported findings show TCR beta sequences accurately forecast HLA-A and HLA-B alleles in most subjects.

The V gene's germline CDR1 is SGHTA and CDR2 FQGTGA. V was clipped by 0 bases and J by 10 bases; unmatched bases: 7. CDR3 length: 16 amino acids. The rearrangement links TRBV7-3 to TRBJ2-1; 12 bases are a match to TRBD2. The clonotype comes from a man between 18 and 29 years old in good health and CMV-seropositive. Sequenced material: PBMCs. This CDR3 reads CASSLTPASGGVEQFF. The CDR3 coding sequence is TGTGCCAGCAGCTTAACCCCGGCTAGCGGGGGGGTAGAGCAGTTCTTC.